The 2 T cell receptor beta chains reported below all come from one sample, sequenced in a study of blood T cell repertoires in COVID-19. Only in-frame clones appear in the TCRdb table, and some are missing; sequencing was by immunoSEQ multiplex PCR. The sample yields 100,000 or so clones, roughly 85% seen once. Specimen: peripheral blood. The receptors come from a woman older than 75 with acute or convalescent COVID-19.

The rearrangement links TRBV5-1 to TRBJ2-3; 8 bases align to TRBD1. With 5 bases clipped from V and 3 bases from J, the junction kept 8 bases outside the gene matches. CDR1 is SGHRS and CDR2 is YFSETQ in the germline V gene. The CDR3 runs 15 residues. The CDR3 protein is CASRTGTGNTDTQYF. The CDR3 bases are TGCGCCAGCAGAACCGGGACAGGCAATACAGATACGCAGTATTTT.

J is TRBJ2-2 and V is TRBV6-6, with D possibly TRBD2 on 6 matching bases. Trimming removed 6 bases from V and 5 bases from J, with 19 bases in between. The CDR3 sequence is 16 residues long. Germline V CDR1 and CDR2: MNHNY, SVGAGI (reference sequence). DNA for the CDR3: TGTGCCAGCAGCCGGGGGTTAGATTTGGGGACCGGGGAGCTGTTTTTT. Residues: CASSRGLDLGTGELFF.